This entry features one TCR beta chain sequence. Its antigen remains unidentified. Patients were all untreated before their thyroid surgery. CDR3 length: 14 amino acids. The germline CDR1 and CDR2 sequences are SGHRS and YFSETQ. V was pared by 2 bases and J by 4 bases, with 10 bases between. These data belong to a study of metastatic and nonmetastatic thyroid tumors. Study background: The comparison covered peripheral blood and tumor or nodule tissue in malignant and benign thyroid patients.

Study observations and caveats: For both blood and tumor, malignant thyroid tumors reportedly showed significantly higher TCR beta diversity than benign nodules did.

With MiXCR, TCRdb called clones anew from the PCR reads. The sample includes about 15,000 clones, just under 35% seen only once; the top ten take approximately 9.9%. Sequencing used tumor tissue. The V gene is TRBV5-1, the J gene TRBJ1-3; D remains unclear. The receptor was derived from a male donor with papillary thyroid cancer or a benign thyroid nodule (not recorded which). Some clones in this sample may be carry-over from other donors' samples. In nucleotides, the CDR3 is TGCGCCAGCAGCTTAACGGGCTTAGGAAACACCATATATTTT. Protein product: CASSLTGLGNTIYF. Based on the CDR3 plus reference TRBV5-1 and TRBJ1-3, the full variable domain is KAGVTQTPRYLIKTRGQQVTLSCSPISGHRSVSWYQQTPGQGLQFLFEYFSETQRNKGNFPGRFSGRQFSNSRSEMNVSTLELGDSALYLCASSLTGLGNTIYFGEGSWLTVV.